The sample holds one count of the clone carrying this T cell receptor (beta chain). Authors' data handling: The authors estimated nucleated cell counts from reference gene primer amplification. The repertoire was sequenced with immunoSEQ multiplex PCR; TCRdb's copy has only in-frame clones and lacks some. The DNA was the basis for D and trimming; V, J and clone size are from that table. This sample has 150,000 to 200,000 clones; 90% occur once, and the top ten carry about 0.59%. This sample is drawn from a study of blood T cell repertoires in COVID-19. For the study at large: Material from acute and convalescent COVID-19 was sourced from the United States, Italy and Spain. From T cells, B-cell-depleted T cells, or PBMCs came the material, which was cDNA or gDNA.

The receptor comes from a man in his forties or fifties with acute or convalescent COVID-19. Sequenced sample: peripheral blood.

The CDR3 reads CASRDNRGNQPQHF. For the CDR3, the DNA is TGTGCCAGCAGGGACAATCGGGGCAATCAGCCCCAGCATTTT. J is TRBJ1-5 and V is TRBV6-5, with a weak D call TRBD1 (5 bases). The CDR3 runs 14 residues. CDR1 MNHEY and CDR2 SVGAGI come from the germline V gene. The V end was cut by 6 bases, the J end by 2 bases, with 11 bases between.